This T cell receptor (beta chain) was captured by sequencing in a study of T cells after yellow fever vaccination. TCRdb re-analysed the 5' RACE reads in MiXCR, keeping a single row per CDR3 protein. The table records hundreds of thousands of distinct CDR3 sequences, approximately 13% of them present only once. This clonotype came up a few times. The V gene's germline CDR1 is DFQATT and CDR2 SNEGSKA (reference sequence). The CDR3 spans 15 residues. V lost 6 bases, J lost 8 bases, and 13 bases stayed unmatched. The clonotype was recovered from a man under 40 who received the YFV17D yellow fever vaccine. The chain combines TRBV20-1 with TRBJ2-1, with TRBD2 identical over 10 bases. The sample in question was PBMCs, obtained on the day of the yellow fever booster vaccination. The CDR3 here is CSALAALAGIDEQFF. The CDR3 DNA is TGCAGTGCCCTTGCGGCACTAGCGGGAATTGATGAGCAGTTCTTC.